Sequencing of this T cell receptor (beta chain) was carried out in a study of T-cell memory formation after mild COVID-19. Points from the study as a whole: Later expanders leaned toward CD4+, whereas clones contracting from day 15 to 85 were balanced CD4/CD8.

Using constant-segment primers, 5'RACE produced TCR alpha and TCR beta cDNA libraries carrying sample barcodes and UMIs. MiXCR, run by TCRdb on the 5' RACE reads, gives a single entry per CDR3 protein. Found here are a few hundred thousand distinct CDR3 sequences, approximately 19% of them singletons; the top ten hold around 21%. With regard to this clonotype: What it recognizes is unknown.

V was shortened by 1 base and J by 4 bases, with 11 bases between the two germline ends. The CDR3 length is 14 residues. Germline V gene sequence: CDR1 SGHRS, CDR2 YFSETQ. The source of this sequence is a man between 18 and 29 years old who had mild COVID-19 (a few samples of this study predate the infection). Cell type and time point are not known. Sequenced input: PBMCs or a T cell subset sorted from them (not recorded which). V gene TRBV5-1 combines with J gene TRBJ1-1; perhaps TRBD1 as D (5 bases). This CDR3 reads CASSLRGDSTEAFF. The CDR3 DNA sequence: TGCGCCAGCAGCTTGCGAGGGGATAGCACTGAAGCTTTCTTT.